This TCR beta chain was obtained from a study of CD8 T cells in ankylosing spondylitis. Study results and caveats: Within ankylosing spondylitis blood, a TCR beta motif made up of fewer than ten highly homologous variants appeared to be characteristic. As for the disease-linked clones, they showed a CD8+ phenotype and occurred at relatively low frequencies in peripheral blood. Matched synovial fluid from ankylosing spondylitis patients was reported to be enriched for disease-linked clones.

MiXCR, applied by TCRdb to the 5' RACE reads, yields one record per CDR3 protein. This sample carries tens of thousands of distinct CDR3 sequences, approximately 6% of them seen once, and the ten largest clones take approximately 12%. This clonotype was recorded many times. The antigen remains unidentified. CDR1 and CDR2 from the germline V gene are SGHTA and FQGNSA. The CDR3 spans 16 residues. The V gene lost 0 bases and the J gene lost 4 bases, with 15 bases spanning the gap. Input material: blood, either unsorted or a sorted T cell fraction (not recorded which). The sequence was collected from a male donor with ankylosing spondylitis or in good health (not recorded which). The chain links TRBV7-2 to TRBJ1-1, with D perhaps TRBD1 (5 bases). The CDR3 sequence is CASSLAGGADPTEAFF. CDR3 sequence (DNA): TGTGCCAGCAGCTTAGCGGGAGGGGCGGACCCCACTGAAGCTTTCTTT.